Sequencing of this T cell receptor (beta chain) was carried out in a study of blood T cells in healthy people across ages. Study overall: About one barcoded beta molecule per two T cells came from capture by template switching. Whole-study findings and limits: The unsorted PBMCs prevented any conclusive comparison of naive versus antigen-experienced cells.

Combining a sample-barcoded 5' primer with a J-beta primer mix, a second PCR ran for roughly 6 to 12 cycles. TCRdb fed the 5' RACE reads into MiXCR, producing one record per CDR3 protein. This sample has roughly 1.5 million distinct CDR3 sequences; roughly two fifths occur once, and the top ten carry 4%. With respect to this clonotype: What it binds is unknown.

CDR1 and CDR2 (germline): SGHAT, FQNNGV. This CDR3 is 16 amino acids long. Trimming removed 0 bases from V and 3 bases from J, with 12 bases in between. Sequences were obtained from blood. This receptor was obtained from a woman aged 18-29 years in good health. This rearrangement joins TRBV11-2 to TRBJ2-1, with D perhaps assigned TRBD1 or TRBD2 (6 bases each). The CDR3 region is CASSLERGALYNEQFF. DNA for the CDR3: TGTGCCAGCAGCTTAGAAAGGGGGGCCCTCTACAATGAGCAGTTCTTC.